This TCR beta chain was recorded in a study of control samples from healthy donors and cancer patients. Clones were read by immunoSEQ multiplex PCR, and TCRdb kept only the in-frame ones, dropping some. This table holds over 100,000 clones, around 89% found once. V was shortened by 2 bases and J by 5 bases, with 12 bases between the two germline ends. Germline V gene sequence: CDR1 MNHEY, CDR2 SVGEGT. The CDR3 has 15 residues. Material: blood. The rearrangement joins TRBV6-2 or TRBV6-3 to TRBJ1-4, with D unresolved. This TCR came from a man aged 35-49 years in good health. The CDR3 bases are TGTGCCAGCAGTTACGAGGAATCAAGGAATGAAAAACTGTTTTTT. Protein sequence: CASSYEESRNEKLFF.